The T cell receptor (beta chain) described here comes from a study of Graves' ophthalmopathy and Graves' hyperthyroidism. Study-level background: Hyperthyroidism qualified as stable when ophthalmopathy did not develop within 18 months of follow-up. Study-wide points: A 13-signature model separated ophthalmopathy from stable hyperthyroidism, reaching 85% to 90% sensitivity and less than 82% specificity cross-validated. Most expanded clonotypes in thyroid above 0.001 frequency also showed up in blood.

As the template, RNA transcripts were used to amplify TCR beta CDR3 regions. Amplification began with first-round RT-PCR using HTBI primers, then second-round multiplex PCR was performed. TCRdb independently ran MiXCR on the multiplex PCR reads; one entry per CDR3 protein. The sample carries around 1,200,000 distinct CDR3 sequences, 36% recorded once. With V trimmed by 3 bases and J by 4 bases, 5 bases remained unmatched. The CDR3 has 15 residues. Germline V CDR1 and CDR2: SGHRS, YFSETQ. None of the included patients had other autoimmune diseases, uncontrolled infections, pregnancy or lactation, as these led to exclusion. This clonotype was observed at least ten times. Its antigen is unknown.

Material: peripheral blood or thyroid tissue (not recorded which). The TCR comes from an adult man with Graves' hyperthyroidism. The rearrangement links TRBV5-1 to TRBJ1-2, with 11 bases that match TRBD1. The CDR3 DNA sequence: TGCGCCAGCAGCTATCGGACAGGGGGCGCCTATGGCTACACCTTC. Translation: CASSYRTGGAYGYTF.